What follows describes a single T cell receptor beta chain. Its antigen is not identified. Sequencing of DNA taken from cultured CD4+ T cells relied on the Oncomine TCR Beta short-read assay. Via MiXCR, TCRdb re-called the PCR reads, giving one row per CDR3 protein. This sample has some 26,000 distinct CDR3 sequences; 41% occur once, and the top ten carry approximately 5.1%. The record originates from a study of vaccination and CD4 T cells after COVID-19. Time point: late sampling 161 to 241 days after vaccination in a few convalescent patients. The treatment is: approximately nine-day PBMC culture with coronavirus spike peptide pools or control peptides (ViraFEST assay). The specimen was CD4+ T cells from blood, cultured in vitro, collected about 7 months after SARS-CoV-2 vaccination. The source is a human donor who had recovered from COVID-19.

The CDR3 region has the DNA TGTGCCAGCAGCTTAGAACCTAGCGGCTTTAACACAGATACGCAGTATTTT. Translating gives CASSLEPSGFNTDTQYF. V and J are TRBV7-3 and TRBJ2-3; 7 bases fit TRBD2. CDR3 size: 17 residues. Germline CDR1 is SGHTA and CDR2 is FQGTGA. The junction had 10 bases not matched to a gene; V was cut back by 2 bases and J by 2 bases.